The 12 T cell receptor beta chains reported below all come from one sample, sequenced in a study of Graves' ophthalmopathy and Graves' hyperthyroidism. Amplified TCR beta CDR3 regions were obtained using RNA transcripts as template. HTBI primers were employed in first-round RT-PCR, then a second-round multiplex PCR followed. TCRdb re-analysed the multiplex PCR reads in MiXCR, keeping a single row per CDR3 protein. Here the sample spans about 700,000 distinct CDR3 sequences, roughly 41% being singletons. Sequencing was done on a sample of peripheral blood. The receptor source for this set is an adult man with Graves' ophthalmopathy.

This clonotype was seen a few times. The genes are TRBV27 and TRBJ2-7, with D tentatively TRBD2 (6 bases). In germline, CDR1 is MNHEY, CDR2 SMNVEV (reference sequence). The CDR3 runs 14 residues. Trimming stripped 3 bases from V and 3 bases from J, with 12 bases between. In DNA, the CDR3 is TGTGCCAGCAGTTTTAGTTGGAGGGGCTACGAGCAGTACTTC. Translating it yields CASSFSWRGYEQYF.

Many counts were recorded for this clonotype. This chain uses TRBV29-1 with TRBJ1-1; D gene uncertain. CDR3 length: 12 amino acids. Germline lookup yields CDR1 SQVTM and CDR2 ANQGSEA. V was trimmed by 4 bases and J by 1 base, leaving 7 bases between them. The CDR3 region is CSVASANTEAFF. In DNA, the CDR3 is TGCAGCGTTGCCTCAGCGAACACTGAAGCTTTCTTT.

This clonotype was counted ten times or more. The chain employs TRBV6-5 and TRBJ1-2; D is undetermined. V lost 6 bases and J lost 6, with 17 bases in between. CDR1 is MNHEY and CDR2 is SVGAGI in the germline V gene. The CDR3 sequence is 14 residues long. The CDR3 DNA sequence: TGTGCCAGCAGCCCCACCTTCTGGGAGAATGGCTACACCTTC. Its translation: CASSPTFWENGYTF.

The rearrangement links TRBV30 to TRBJ2-7; D gene ambiguous. Trimming left V 0 bases short and J 4 bases short, with 13 bases between. The germline V gene encodes CDR1 GTSNPN and CDR2 SVGIG (reference sequence). The CDR3 is 14 residues long. This CDR3 reads CAWSVDIRPYEQYF. The CDR3 nucleotides read TGTGCCTGGAGTGTAGATATTCGTCCTTACGAGCAGTACTTC.

In nucleotides, the CDR3 is TGTGCCATCAGTGAGTCAAAGGGGGCAGCTGAAGCTTTCTTT. Encoded protein: CAISESKGAAEAFF. The chain carries TRBV10-3 and TRBJ1-1; 7 bases map to TRBD1. The length of the CDR3 is 14 residues. CDR1 and CDR2 (germline): ENHRY, SYGVKD. V dropped 0 bases and J dropped 6; count of bases not matched to a gene: 4.

This clonotype showed up many times. The chain combines TRBV2 with TRBJ1-5; 9 nucleotides line up with TRBD1. This CDR3 contains 15 residues. Germline-derived CDR1 and CDR2 are SNHLY and FYNNEI. Trimming cost V 6 bases and J 3 bases; bases outside gene matches: 6. The CDR3 is CASRPGQGNNQPQHF. In nucleotides, the CDR3 is TGTGCCAGCAGACCCGGACAGGGGAACAATCAGCCCCAGCATTTT.

The genes are TRBV2 and TRBJ1-4; 10 bases are shared with TRBD1. This CDR3 has 14 amino acids. The V gene end was trimmed by 4 bases and the J gene end by 8 bases; junction bases not matched to a gene: 4. The V gene's germline CDR1 is SNHLY and CDR2 FYNNEI. CDR3 sequence reads: CASSGGTGAEKLFF. The DNA of the CDR3 is TGTGCCAGCAGTGGGGGGACAGGGGCCGAAAAACTGTTTTTT. The variable domain in full, with the rest retrieved from reference TRBV2 and TRBJ1-4, is EPEVTQTPSHQVTQMGQEVILRCVPISNHLYFYWYRQILGQKVEFLVSFYNNEISEKSEIFDDQFSVERPDGSNFTLKIRSTKLEDSAMYFCASSGGTGAEKLFFGSGTQLSVL.

The chain carries TRBV6-1 and TRBJ1-2; the D is unclear. Germline V lookup: CDR1 MNHNS, CDR2 SASEGT. The CDR3 totals 16 residues. The ends were cut back, 5 bases at V and 0 bases at J, with 16 bases in the middle. In DNA form, the CDR3 reads TGTGCCAGCAGTTCCCTAAATGGACTTTCTAACTATGGCTACACCTTC. Its protein product is CASSSLNGLSNYGYTF.

The chain has TRBV29-1 and TRBJ2-7, with D possibly matching TRBD1 (5 bases). V lost 7 bases, J lost 2 bases, and 12 bases lay in between. This CDR3 contains 12 residues. CDR1 is SQVTM and CDR2 is ANQGSEA in the germline V gene. CDR3 coding DNA: TGCAGCGCCGGACAACCGCCCTACGAGCAGTACTTC. Its translation is CSAGQPPYEQYF.

Worth noting for this clonotype: It may be a read error: a sequence one base away is much more abundant. V gene TRBV12-3 or TRBV12-4 combines with J gene TRBJ2-7; either TRBD1 or TRBD2 may fit D (5 bases each). The CDR3 length is 14 residues. The V end lost 1 base, the J end lost 11 bases, and 18 bases lay between the germline ends. In DNA form, the CDR3 reads TGTGCCAGCAGTTTAGACGGGGCAGCAAGGTTTAAGTACTTC. This gives the protein CASSLDGAARFKYF.

This clonotype was recorded at least ten times. The chain is built from TRBV29-1 and TRBJ2-5; TRBD2 aligns across 7 bases. The V gene end was trimmed by 5 bases and the J gene end by 2 bases; junction bases not matched to a gene: 5. Germline assignment: CDR1 SQVTM and CDR2 ANQGSEA. This CDR3 has 13 amino acids. The CDR3 DNA sequence: TGCAGCGTTAGTATAGCGGGTCAAGAGACCCAGTACTTC. This encodes CSVSIAGQETQYF.

The V gene is TRBV29-1, the J gene TRBJ1-5, with TRBD1 matching 12 bases. The V gene end was trimmed by 6 bases and the J gene end by 5 bases; junction bases not matched to a gene: 8. The CDR3 totals 15 residues. In germline, CDR1 is SQVTM, CDR2 ANQGSEA. CDR3 sequence (DNA): TGCAGCGTCTCCGGGACAGGGGGCAGGGATCAGCCCCAGCATTTT. As protein: CSVSGTGGRDQPQHF.